This TCR beta chain was obtained from a study of beta chain features in type 1 diabetes. What was sequenced were expressed TCRB transcripts, since all of the isolated RNA had been reverse transcribed. Measured with immunoSEQ multiplex PCR; TCRdb has only the in-frame clones, and not every one. The sample lists 300,000 to 400,000 clones; about 12% were seen once. CDR1 is ENHRY and CDR2 is SYGVKD in the germline V gene. CDR3 size: 15 residues. With 6 bases removed from V and 7 bases from J, the gap between germline ends came to 21 bases. Markers CD45RO/CCR7/CD25/CD127/CD95/CD27 served to sort CD4+ naive, central memory, regulatory and stem cell-like memory cells.

J is TRBJ1-1 and V is TRBV10-3; a possible D gene is TRBD1 (6 bases). The sequenced sample was naive CD4+ T cells from blood. The receptor was derived from a man between 18 and 29 years old in good health. As DNA, the CDR3 is TGTGCCATCAGAGATTCCCTGGACAGAAGTGGTGAAGCTTTCTTT. The encoded protein is CAIRDSLDRSGEAFF.